What follows describes a single T cell receptor beta chain. V lost 4 bases to trimming and J lost 6 bases, with 6 bases between them. Germline V gene data show CDR1 as SEHNR and CDR2 as FQNEAQ (reference sequence). There are 11 residues in the CDR3. The treatment was: randomized to nivolumab then ipilimumab (arm A) or the reverse (arm B). This sample was included in a study of sequential checkpoint blockade in melanoma. The method was immunoSEQ multiplex PCR; TCRdb's version includes in-frame clones alone and lacks a portion of them. The profile shows 25,000 to 35,000 clones, 75% to 85% of them singletons.

Here the sequenced sample was CD8+ T cells sorted from blood (inferred from file names), taken from a patient given nivolumab and ipilimumab in sequence. The rearrangement joins TRBV7-9 to TRBJ1-1; no clear D. The clonotype comes from a human donor with melanoma. The CDR3 nucleotides read TGTGCCAGCAGCTGGGGAGCTGAAGCTTTCTTT. It is translated as CASSWGAEAFF.